This T cell receptor beta chain was identified in a study of CD8+ T cells in alopecia areata. TCR sequencing used cDNA made by reverse transcription of extracted RNA. Method: immunoSEQ multiplex PCR; TCRdb's copy keeps in-frame clones and lacks some. Of 60,000 to 70,000 clones in the sample, more than 40% are singletons; the top ten hold roughly a sixth. This CDR3 is built from 15 residues. Trimming cost V 8 bases and J 6 bases, with 20 bases left between them. Germline V gives CDR1 SGHTA, CDR2 FQGNSA. The source material was CD8+ T cells sorted from blood, sampled at week 0. This receptor was taken from a human donor with alopecia areata. The V gene is TRBV7-2, the J gene TRBJ1-5; weak D call: TRBD1 (6 bases). CDR3 coding DNA: TGTGCCAGCGTGACCAACCCGGGGGCCGGTCAGCCCCAGCATTTT. As protein: CASVTNPGAGQPQHF.